The rows below give T cell receptor beta chains drawn from one sample of a study of OX40 agonist ivuxolimab in advanced cancers. The assay was immunoSEQ multiplex PCR, and TCRdb's table has in-frame clones only and misses some. The sample lists about 76,000 clones, 85% occurring once. Specimen: CD4+ or CD8+ T cells sorted from blood, collected in a trial of the OX40 agonist ivuxolimab. The receptors here all came from an adult with an advanced solid tumor such as melanoma, head and neck, liver or kidney cancer. Each CDR3 is given with its conserved first and last residue. A D gene is named only where the DNA matches it firmly. A clone size is listed for some rows: how often the clone was seen (once, few, many), or a class if it is expanded.

v_call,j_call,d_call,clone_size,cdr3_aa,cdr3_nt
TRBV15,TRBJ1-3,.,.,CATSRDSGVGNTIYF,TGTGCCACCAGCAGAGATAGCGGGGTCGGAAACACCATATATTTT
TRBV5-1,TRBJ2-7,.,.,CASSFSGRVPYEQYF,TGCGCCAGCAGCTTCTCGGGAAGGGTCCCCTACGAGCAGTACTTC
TRBV29-1,TRBJ2-5,TRBD1,.,CSVDDRVRETQYF,TGCAGCGTGGACGACAGGGTTCGGGAGACCCAGTACTTC
TRBV19,TRBJ2-6,TRBD1,once,CASSLTGGFGANVLTF,TGTGCCAGTAGTTTGACAGGGGGCTTTGGGGCCAACGTCCTGACTTTC
TRBV18,TRBJ2-1,TRBD1,.,CASSPQGVNDEQFF,TGTGCCAGCTCACCGCAGGGGGTGAACGATGAGCAGTTCTTC
TRBV6-1,TRBJ1-6,.,once,CASSRSSYNSPLHF,TGTGCCAGCAGTAGGAGCTCCTATAATTCACCCCTCCACTTT
TRBV30,TRBJ1-6,.,.,CAWSGRDRVSALHF,TGTGCCTGGAGTGGGAGGGACCGAGTCTCGGCCCTCCACTTT
TRBV29-1,TRBJ2-7,.,.,CSVQLSRSNYEQYF,TGCAGCGTTCAATTGTCGCGGTCCAACTACGAGCAGTACTTC
TRBV9,TRBJ2-3,.,.,CASSVVGGSDTQYF,TGTGCCAGCAGCGTAGTTGGGGGCTCAGATACGCAGTATTTT
TRBV5-6,TRBJ1-1,.,.,CASSSAGQGNTEAFF,TGTGCCAGCAGCTCGGCCGGTCAGGGGAACACTGAAGCTTTCTTT
TRBV4-2,TRBJ2-5,TRBD2,.,CASSAQPSGGTQETQYF,TGTGCCAGCAGCGCTCAACCTAGCGGGGGGACCCAAGAGACCCAGTACTTC
TRBV2,TRBJ1-5,.,.,CASRKGGDNQPQHF,TGTGCCAGCAGGAAGGGGGGGGACAATCAGCCCCAGCATTTT
TRBV5-6,TRBJ1-2,TRBD1,.,CASSRLDRGYGYTF,TGTGCCAGCAGCCGCCTAGACAGGGGCTATGGCTACACCTTC
TRBV6-1,TRBJ1-1,.,.,CASSPGLMNTEAFF,TGTGCCAGCAGTCCAGGGCTTATGAACACTGAAGCTTTCTTT
TRBV5-4,TRBJ1-2,.,.,CASSLRSGMDGYTF,TGTGCCAGCAGCTTGCGGTCGGGTATGGACGGCTACACCTTC
TRBV19,TRBJ2-2,TRBD2,.,CASSMLVAGALNTGELFF,TGTGCCAGTAGTATGTTGGTAGCGGGGGCCCTGAACACCGGGGAGCTGTTTTTT
TRBV7-2,TRBJ2-2,TRBD1,.,CASSFGRGSGELFF,TGTGCCAGCAGCTTTGGCAGGGGGTCCGGGGAGCTGTTTTTT
TRBV6-5,TRBJ2-7,.,.,CASSPREAYEQYF,TGTGCCAGCAGTCCGAGGGAAGCCTACGAGCAGTACTTC
TRBV7-8,TRBJ1-2,.,.,CASSYESYGYTF,TGTGCCAGCAGTTACGAGTCCTATGGCTACACCTTC
TRBV10-3,TRBJ1-4,TRBD1,.,CAIGQGTTNEKLFF,TGTGCCATCGGACAGGGTACAACTAATGAAAAACTGTTTTTT
TRBV5-1,TRBJ2-2,.,.,CASSLVGNLDTGELFF,TGCGCCAGCAGCTTGGTAGGGAACCTCGACACCGGGGAGCTGTTTTTT
TRBV30,TRBJ2-7,.,.,CAWTRENLEQYF,TGTGCCTGGACCCGGGAAAACCTCGAGCAGTACTTC
TRBV11-3,TRBJ1-1,.,.,CASSLDRNTEAFF,TGTGCCAGCAGCTTAGACAGGAACACTGAAGCTTTCTTT
TRBV6-5,TRBJ1-5,.,.,CATTPGGTDQPQHF,TGTGCCACCACTCCGGGAGGGACGGATCAGCCCCAGCATTTT